What follows are 18 T cell receptor beta chains derived from one specimen sequenced in a study of blood T cell repertoires in COVID-19. Profiled with immunoSEQ multiplex PCR; TCRdb holds only in-frame clones, not every one. The sample has 80,000 to 85,000 clones, approximately 80% seen once; the top ten hold around 14%. Sequencing used peripheral blood. The receptors come from a human donor in a cohort sampled during active COVID-19.

This chain links TRBV19 with TRBJ2-7; possibly TRBD2 for D (5 bases). Germline V gene lookup returns CDR1 LNHDA and CDR2 SQIVND (reference sequence). The CDR3 has 13 amino acids. The V gene lost 8 bases and the J gene lost 2 bases, with 13 bases spanning the gap. The CDR3 loop is CASGRAETYEQYF. The CDR3 region has the DNA TGTGCCAGTGGGCGGGCAGAAACCTACGAGCAGTACTTC.

This clone has just a few counts. CDR3 DNA: TGTGCCAGCAGCCCAGACAGGTCTAATCAGCCCCAGCATTTT. Translated, it gives CASSPDRSNQPQHF. The genes are TRBV6-5 and TRBJ1-5, with D perhaps TRBD1 (6 bases). Germline V CDR1 and CDR2: MNHEY, SVGAGI. The CDR3 is 14 amino acids. The V and J ends lost 6 bases and 4 bases respectively, with 13 bases between them.

The chain combines TRBV19 with TRBJ1-5, with 8 positions matching TRBD1. The CDR3 consists of 14 residues. Germline V gene lookup returns CDR1 LNHDA and CDR2 SQIVND (reference sequence). The V segment lost 5 bases and the J segment 3 bases; nucleotides outside the gene matches: 3. The CDR3 DNA is TGTGCCAGTAGTGAACAGGGGGACAATCAGCCCCAGCATTTT. Amino acids: CASSEQGDNQPQHF.

The chain carries TRBV19 and TRBJ2-1, with 11 bases that match TRBD2. This CDR3 is built from 15 residues. Trimming at V came to 5 bases and at J to 3 bases, leaving 3 bases not matched to a gene. Germline V lookup: CDR1 LNHDA, CDR2 SQIVND (reference sequence). CDR3 region: CASSHTSGGYNEQFF. The CDR3 bases are TGTGCCAGTAGTCATACTAGCGGGGGCTACAATGAGCAGTTCTTC.

V usage is TRBV6-6 and J usage is TRBJ1-5; 7 bases agree with TRBD1. Germline CDR1 is MNHNY and CDR2 is SVGAGI (reference sequence). This CDR3 is 15 amino acids long. Trimming removed 2 bases from V and 6 bases from J; junction bases left unmatched: 7. CDR3 sequence: CASSYDRAWVQPQHF. Here the CDR3 DNA reads TGTGCCAGCAGTTACGACAGGGCATGGGTTCAGCCCCAGCATTTT.

J is TRBJ2-3 and V is TRBV4-2, with 12 bases that match TRBD2. The germline V gene encodes CDR1 LGHNA and CDR2 YNFKEQ. This CDR3 is 18 amino acids long. The V gene end was trimmed by 0 bases and the J gene end by 4 bases; junction bases not matched to a gene: 8. CDR3 in DNA: TGTGCCAGCAGCCAAGAACCAACCCCTAGCGGGGGGGCAGATACGCAGTATTTT. Translated: CASSQEPTPSGGADTQYF.

J is TRBJ2-2 and V is TRBV7-3, with D tentatively TRBD2 (5 bases). V was cut by 5 bases and J by 1 base, with 14 bases left in between. CDR3 length: 16 amino acids. Germline values: CDR1 SGHTA, CDR2 FQGTGA. The CDR3 DNA is TGTGCCAGCAGCACCCTTTTGGGGAGGAACACCGGGGAGCTGTTTTTT. Translation: CASSTLLGRNTGELFF. The complete variable domain, with remaining parts taken from reference TRBV7-3 and TRBJ2-2, reads GAGVSQTPSNKVTEKGKYVELRCDPISGHTALYWYRQSLGQGPEFLIYFQGTGAADDSGLPNDRFFAVRPEGSVSTLKIQRTERGDSAVYLCASSTLLGRNTGELFFGEGSRLTVL.

The V gene is TRBV2, the J gene TRBJ1-6; 9 bases align to TRBD1. V lost 8 bases and J lost 6; bases outside the gene matches: 8. Germline lookup yields CDR1 SNHLY and CDR2 FYNNEI. CDR3 length: 15 amino acids. CDR3 DNA: TGTGCCAGCTCCAAACAGGGGGCGCTTAATTCACCCCTCCACTTT. It codes for CASSKQGALNSPLHF.

The chain recombines TRBV28 with TRBJ1-1, with D perhaps TRBD1 (6 bases). V was shortened by 2 bases and J by 3 bases, with 10 bases between the two germline ends. There are 14 residues in the CDR3. Germline lookup yields CDR1 MDHEN and CDR2 SYDVKM. CDR3 protein: CASSLGGWDTEAFF. The CDR3 DNA follows: TGTGCCAGCAGTTTAGGGGGCTGGGACACTGAAGCTTTCTTT.

The V call is TRBV7-9, the J call TRBJ1-2; D is possibly TRBD1 (5 bases). Trimming cost V 2 bases and J 6 bases, with 13 bases left between them. This CDR3 contains 14 residues. Germline values: CDR1 SEHNR, CDR2 FQNEAQ (reference sequence). The CDR3 sequence is CASSLSRGVDGYTF. The CDR3 DNA follows: TGTGCCAGCAGCTTATCTAGGGGTGTGGATGGCTACACCTTC.

This clone is deemed medium-sized. The J gene is TRBJ1-3, the V gene TRBV7-9; tentatively, D is TRBD1 (5 bases). This CDR3 has 16 residues. CDR1 and CDR2 (germline): SEHNR, FQNEAQ (reference sequence). Trimming stripped 4 bases from V and 0 bases from J, with 13 bases between. CDR3 nucleotides: TGTGCCAGCAGCTCTAGTGACAGCTCCTCTGGAAACACCATATATTTT. This gives the protein CASSSSDSSSGNTIYF.

V and J are TRBV5-4 and TRBJ1-2; D is uncertain. This CDR3 has 14 amino acids. The V end lost 0 bases, the J end lost 1 base, and 7 bases lay between the germline ends. Per the germline V gene, CDR1 is SGHNT and CDR2 is YYREEE (reference sequence). CDR3 nucleotides: TGTGCCAGCAGCTTGGAGAGCAATAACTATGGCTACACCTTC. Translating gives CASSLESNNYGYTF.

In regard to this clone: Other DNA sequences of this sample code for an identical CDR3. V usage is TRBV20-1 and J usage is TRBJ1-5, with 7 bases that match TRBD1. The germline gives CDR1 DFQATT, CDR2 SNEGSKA (reference sequence). The CDR3 has 13 residues. With 3 bases clipped from V and 3 bases from J, the junction kept 2 bases outside the gene matches. In nucleotides, the CDR3 is TGCAGTGCTAGTACAGGGGTCAATCAGCCCCAGCATTTT. Its protein product is CSASTGVNQPQHF.

This clone was recorded only once. This chain uses TRBV19 with TRBJ1-2, with 9 bases aligning to TRBD1. The CDR3 is 15 amino acids. The germline gives CDR1 LNHDA, CDR2 SQIVND (reference sequence). The trim removed 1 base at V and 2 bases at J, leaving 2 bases unmatched. In DNA form, the CDR3 reads TGTGCCAGTAGTATAGTACAGGGGGCGAACTATGGCTACACCTTC. It specifies CASSIVQGANYGYTF.

The chain joins TRBV7-2 to TRBJ2-7, with D perhaps TRBD1 (6 bases). The CDR3 is 14 amino acids. Germline values: CDR1 SGHTA, CDR2 FQGNSA. V was cut by 1 base and J by 2 bases, with 9 bases left in between. CDR3 residues: CASSLVTGTYEQYF. CDR3 in DNA: TGTGCCAGCAGCTTAGTCACAGGGACCTACGAGCAGTACTTC.

V gene TRBV20-1 combines with J gene TRBJ1-5; no clear D gene. The CDR3 covers 17 residues. The V gene lost 3 bases and the J gene lost 0 bases, with 18 bases spanning the gap. The germline CDR1 and CDR2 sequences are DFQATT and SNEGSKA (reference sequence). CDR3 coding DNA: TGCAGTGCTAGTGAGGCCCCGGATTACTATAGCAATCAGCCCCAGCATTTT. This encodes CSASEAPDYYSNQPQHF.

V and J are TRBV9 and TRBJ1-6, with D possibly matching TRBD1 (5 bases). The germline V gene encodes CDR1 SGDLS and CDR2 YYNGEE. V lost 4 bases to trimming and J lost 0 bases, with 8 bases between them. CDR3 size: 15 residues. CDR3 in DNA: TGTGCCAGCAGCCAGGGAAGCTCCTATAATTCACCCCTCCACTTT. Its translation is CASSQGSSYNSPLHF.

The gene calls are TRBV9 and TRBJ2-1, with a tentative D call TRBD2 (6 bases). This CDR3 has 14 amino acids. Trimming removed 4 bases from V and 8 bases from J, with 16 bases in between. In germline, CDR1 is SGDLS, CDR2 YYNGEE. DNA of the CDR3: TGTGCCAGCAGCCCACGGACTAATAGCTATGAGCAGTTCTTC. Its protein product is CASSPRTNSYEQFF.